What follows describes a single T cell receptor (beta chain). Its antigen is unknown. Mismatch with germline at one junction end may stem from a read error. Treatment noted: approximately nine-day PBMC culture with coronavirus spike peptide pools or control peptides (ViraFEST assay). Culture conditions combined around 2 million PBMCs per well with 10 IU/ml IL-2 and 7.5 to 10 ug/ml peptide pools. This entry comes from a study of vaccination and CD4 T cells after COVID-19. Study-level information: Following dose two, a median around 70 days (range 14 to 241) passed before post-vaccine samples were taken.

Study outcomes and limitations: Early timepoints after natural infection were not analyzed in these convalescent patients. The authors identified 304 of 307 vaccine-specific clones in convalescent patients as spike mono-reactive.

Sequencing of the DNA from cultured CD4+ T cells was carried out with the Oncomine TCR Beta short-read assay. MiXCR, applied by TCRdb to the PCR reads, yields one record per CDR3 protein. The table shows some 18,000 distinct CDR3 sequences, with about 50% occurring only once. CDR1 DFQATT and CDR2 SNEGSKA come from the germline V gene (reference sequence). CDR3 length: 15 residues. The rearrangement links TRBV20-1 to TRBJ1-5; 10 bases are a match to TRBD1. Sequenced input: CD4+ T cells from blood, cultured in vitro. The sequence was collected from a human donor who had recovered from COVID-19. The CDR3 is CSARAGTGANQPQDF. The DNA for the CDR3 is TGCAGTGCTAGAGCCGGGACAGGGGCCAATCAGCCCCAGGATTTT.